This passage covers 4 T cell receptor beta chains from one sample sequenced in a study of blood T cell repertoires in COVID-19. The assay was immunoSEQ multiplex PCR, and TCRdb's table has in-frame clones only and misses some. The repertoire holds some 190,000 clones, with about four fifths as singletons. The source material was peripheral blood. The source is a woman older than 75 with active or convalescent COVID-19.

The chain employs TRBV30 and TRBJ1-3; the D is unclear. CDR1 is GTSNPN and CDR2 is SVGIG in the germline V gene (reference sequence). CDR3 length: 14 residues. V shed 3 bases and J shed 1 base, with 10 bases lying between them. In nucleotides, the CDR3 is TGTGCCTGGAGCGCGGACTCTTCTGGAAACACCATATATTTT. As protein: CAWSADSSGNTIYF. Using reference TRBV30 and TRBJ1-3 for the parts outside the CDR3, the full variable domain is SQTIHQWPATLVQPVGSPLSLECTVEGTSNPNLYWYRQAAGRGLQLLFYSVGIGQISSEVPQNLSASRPQDRQFILSSKKLLLSDSGFYLCAWSADSSGNTIYFGEGSWLTVV.

The chain recombines TRBV28 with TRBJ2-2; tentatively, D is TRBD1 (6 bases). Germline loops: CDR1 MDHEN, CDR2 SYDVKM. V lost 7 bases, J lost 5 bases, and 20 bases lay in between. This CDR3 comprises 16 residues. CDR3 loop: CASTPWGQGDTGELFF. The DNA for the CDR3 is TGTGCCAGCACTCCCTGGGGGCAGGGAGATACCGGGGAGCTGTTTTTT. The entire variable domain, with the rest obtained from reference TRBV28 and TRBJ2-2, is as follows: DVKVTQSSRYLVKRTGEKVFLECVQDMDHENMFWYRQDPGLGLRLIYFSYDVKMKEKGDIPEGYSVSREKKERFSLILESASTNQTSMYLCASTPWGQGDTGELFFGEGSRLTVL.

The gene calls are TRBV6-5 and TRBJ1-3, with D maybe TRBD1 (5 bases). Germline V CDR1 and CDR2: MNHEY, SVGAGI. Trimming took off 0 bases at V and 2 bases at J, with 11 bases between the two ends. This CDR3 comprises 16 residues. As DNA, the CDR3 is TGTGCCAGCAGTTACTCTTTACAGGTCCCTGGAAACACCATATATTTT. It is translated as CASSYSLQVPGNTIYF.

The gene calls are TRBV5-6 and TRBJ2-5, with 7 bases lining up with TRBD2. The CDR3 consists of 17 residues. The V gene's germline CDR1 is SGHDT and CDR2 YYEEEE. V shed 0 bases and J 0 bases; nucleotides not matched to a gene: 8. CDR3 DNA sequence: TGTGCCAGCAGCTTGGGCCTAGCGGAACGGTACCAAGAGACCCAGTACTTC. As protein: CASSLGLAERYQETQYF.